There are many counts of the clone carrying this TCR beta chain. Antigen: not known. The CDR3 spans 13 residues. V was cut by 3 bases and J by 4 bases, with 10 bases left in between. Germline CDR1 and CDR2: MNHNS and SASEGT. The data stem from a study of Graves' ophthalmopathy and Graves' hyperthyroidism. Findings and caveats of the study: Most expanded thyroid clonotypes above 0.001 frequency also appeared in blood.

Patients were left out if they had other autoimmune diseases, uncontrolled infections, pregnancy or lactation. Diagnostic conclusions were grounded in clinical symptoms, serum thyroxine, TRAb, thyroid ultrasound and orbital computed tomography. PBMCs were obtained from 10 ml of fresh peripheral blood. Scientists amplified the TCR beta CDR3 regions from RNA transcripts. HTBI-primed RT-PCR formed the first round, and a multiplex PCR formed the second. TCRdb fed the multiplex PCR reads into MiXCR, producing one record per CDR3 protein. The profile shows some 350,000 distinct CDR3 sequences, 17% of them singletons.

Sequenced input: peripheral blood. This TCR was sampled from an adult woman with stable Graves' hyperthyroidism. The J gene is TRBJ2-7, the V gene TRBV6-1, with no clear D. In DNA, the CDR3 is TGTGCCAGCAGTGACGGCAGACAATACGAGCAGTACTTC. Translating it yields CASSDGRQYEQYF.